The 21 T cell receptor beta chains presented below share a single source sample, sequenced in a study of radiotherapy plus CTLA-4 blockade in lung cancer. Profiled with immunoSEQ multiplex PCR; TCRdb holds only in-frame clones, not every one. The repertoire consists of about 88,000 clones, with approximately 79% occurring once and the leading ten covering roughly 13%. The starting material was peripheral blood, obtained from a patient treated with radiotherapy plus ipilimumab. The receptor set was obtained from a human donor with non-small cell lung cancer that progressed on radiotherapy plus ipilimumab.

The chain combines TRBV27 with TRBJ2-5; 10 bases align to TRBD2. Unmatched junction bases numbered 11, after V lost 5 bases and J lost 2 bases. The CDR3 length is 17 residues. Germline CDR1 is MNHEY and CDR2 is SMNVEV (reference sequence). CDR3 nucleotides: TGTGCCAGCAGTCCGGGGGCCTTACTAGCGGGGCAAGAGACCCAGTACTTC. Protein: CASSPGALLAGQETQYF.

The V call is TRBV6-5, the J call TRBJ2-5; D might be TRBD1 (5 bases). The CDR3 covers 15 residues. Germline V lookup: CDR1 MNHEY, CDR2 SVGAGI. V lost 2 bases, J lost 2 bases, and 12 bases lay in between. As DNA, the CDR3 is TGTGCCAGCAGTTACACCCAGGGAAGGCAAGAGACCCAGTACTTC. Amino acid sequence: CASSYTQGRQETQYF.

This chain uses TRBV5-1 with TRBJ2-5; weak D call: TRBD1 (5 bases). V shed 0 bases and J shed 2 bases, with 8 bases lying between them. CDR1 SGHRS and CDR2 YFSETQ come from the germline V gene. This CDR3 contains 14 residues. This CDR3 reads CASSLGQRQETQYF. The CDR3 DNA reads TGCGCCAGCAGCTTGGGACAGCGACAAGAGACCCAGTACTTC.

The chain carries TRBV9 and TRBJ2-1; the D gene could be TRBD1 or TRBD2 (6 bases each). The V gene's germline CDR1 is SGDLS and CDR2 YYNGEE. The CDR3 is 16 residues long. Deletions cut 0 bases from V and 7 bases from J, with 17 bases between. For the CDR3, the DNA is TGTGCCAGCAGCGTAGAGGTGGGGGGCGGGGTGAATGAGCAGTTCTTC. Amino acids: CASSVEVGGGVNEQFF.

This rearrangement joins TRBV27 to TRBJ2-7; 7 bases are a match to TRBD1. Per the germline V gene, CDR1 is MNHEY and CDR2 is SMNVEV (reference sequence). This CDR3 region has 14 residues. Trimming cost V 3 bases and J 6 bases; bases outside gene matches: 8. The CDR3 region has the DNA TGTGCCAGCAGTTTGTTACAGGGGTGGGGCGAGCAGTACTTC. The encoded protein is CASSLLQGWGEQYF.

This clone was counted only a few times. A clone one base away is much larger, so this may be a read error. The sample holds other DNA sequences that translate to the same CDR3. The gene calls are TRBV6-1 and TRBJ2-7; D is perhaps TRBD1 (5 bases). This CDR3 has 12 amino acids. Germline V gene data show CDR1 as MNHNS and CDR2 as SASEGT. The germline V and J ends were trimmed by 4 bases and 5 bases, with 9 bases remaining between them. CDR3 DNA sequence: TGTGCCAGCAGTGGGCAGGGAAACGAGCAGTACTTC. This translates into CASSGQGNEQYF.

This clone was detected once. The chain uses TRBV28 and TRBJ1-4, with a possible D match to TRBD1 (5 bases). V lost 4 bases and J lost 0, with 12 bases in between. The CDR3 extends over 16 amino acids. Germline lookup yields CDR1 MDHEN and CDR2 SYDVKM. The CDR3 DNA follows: TGTGCCAGCAGTTCCCCCCCAGGGCCAACTAATGAAAAACTGTTTTTT. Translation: CASSSPPGPTNEKLFF.

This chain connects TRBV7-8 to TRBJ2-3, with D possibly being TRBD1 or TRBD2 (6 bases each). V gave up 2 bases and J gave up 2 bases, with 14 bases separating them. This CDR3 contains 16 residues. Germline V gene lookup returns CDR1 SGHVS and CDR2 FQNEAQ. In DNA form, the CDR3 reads TGTGCCAGCAGCTTACGGTCACAGGGACTCACAGATACGCAGTATTTT. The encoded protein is CASSLRSQGLTDTQYF.

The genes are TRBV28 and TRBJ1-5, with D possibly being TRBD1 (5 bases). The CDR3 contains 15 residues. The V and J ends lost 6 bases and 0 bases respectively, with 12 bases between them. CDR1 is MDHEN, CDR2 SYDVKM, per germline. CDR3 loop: CASSPGAYSNQPQHF. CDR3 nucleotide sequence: TGTGCCAGCAGCCCCGGGGCCTATAGCAATCAGCCCCAGCATTTT.

The CDR3 DNA follows: TGTGCCAGCAGCTTGGGAGGAGGCCTGCCGTACGAGCAGTACTTC. This sequence encodes CASSLGGGLPYEQYF. The chain has TRBV5-6 and TRBJ2-7, with TRBD2 as a possible D gene (5 bases). V was cut by 0 bases and J by 4 bases, with 14 bases left in between. The CDR3 is 15 amino acids. Germline V gene data show CDR1 as SGHDT and CDR2 as YYEEEE. The variable domain in full, with the rest retrieved from reference TRBV5-6 and TRBJ2-7, is DAGVTQSPTHLIKTRGQQVTLRCSPKSGHDTVSWYQQALGQGPQFIFQYYEEEERQRGNFPDRFSGHQFPNYSSELNVNALLLGDSALYLCASSLGGGLPYEQYFGPGTRLTVT.

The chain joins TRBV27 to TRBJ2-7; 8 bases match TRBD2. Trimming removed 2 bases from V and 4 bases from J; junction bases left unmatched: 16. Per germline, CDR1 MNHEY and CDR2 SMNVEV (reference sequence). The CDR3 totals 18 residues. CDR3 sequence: CASSLTWRGAQKAYEQYF. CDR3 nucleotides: TGTGCCAGCAGTTTAACATGGCGGGGGGCCCAGAAAGCTTACGAGCAGTACTTC.

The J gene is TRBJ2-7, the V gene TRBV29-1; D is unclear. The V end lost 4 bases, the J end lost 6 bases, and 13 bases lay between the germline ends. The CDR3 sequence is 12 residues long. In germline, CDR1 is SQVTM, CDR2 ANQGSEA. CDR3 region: CSVADPPVEQYF. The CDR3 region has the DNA TGCAGCGTTGCGGACCCTCCCGTCGAGCAGTACTTC.

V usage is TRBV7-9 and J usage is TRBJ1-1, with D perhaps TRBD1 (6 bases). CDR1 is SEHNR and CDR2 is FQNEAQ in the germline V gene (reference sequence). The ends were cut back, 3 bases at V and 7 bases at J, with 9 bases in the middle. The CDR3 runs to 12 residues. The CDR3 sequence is CASSFQGREAFF. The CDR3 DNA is TGTGCCAGCAGCTTCCAGGGGCGTGAAGCTTTCTTT.

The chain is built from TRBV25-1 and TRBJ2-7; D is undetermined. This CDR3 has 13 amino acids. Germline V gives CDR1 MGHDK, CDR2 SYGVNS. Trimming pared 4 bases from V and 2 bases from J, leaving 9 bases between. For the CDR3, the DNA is TGTGCCAGCAGTGGTACCAGCACCTACGAGCAGTACTTC. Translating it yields CASSGTSTYEQYF.

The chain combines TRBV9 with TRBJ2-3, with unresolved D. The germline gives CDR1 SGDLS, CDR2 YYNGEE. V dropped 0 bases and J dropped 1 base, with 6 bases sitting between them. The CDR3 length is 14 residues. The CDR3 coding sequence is TGTGCCAGCAGCGTAGAGTGGGGCACAGATACGCAGTATTTT. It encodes CASSVEWGTDTQYF.

This CDR3 is CASSSQGGAGVYEQYF. CDR3 nucleotides: TGTGCCAGCAGTTCCCAAGGGGGCGCGGGTGTCTACGAGCAGTACTTC. The chain carries TRBV28 and TRBJ2-7; 7 bases match TRBD1. Germline V gene data show CDR1 as MDHEN and CDR2 as SYDVKM. J lost 3 bases, V lost 4 bases, and 12 bases had no gene match. This CDR3 spans 16 amino acids.

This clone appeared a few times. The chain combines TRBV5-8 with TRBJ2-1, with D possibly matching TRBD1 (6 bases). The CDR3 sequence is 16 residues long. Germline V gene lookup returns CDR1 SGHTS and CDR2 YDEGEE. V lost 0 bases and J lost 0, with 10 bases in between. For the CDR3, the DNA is TGTGCCAGCAGCTTGGGGACAGTAGACTCCTACAATGAGCAGTTCTTC. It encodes CASSLGTVDSYNEQFF.

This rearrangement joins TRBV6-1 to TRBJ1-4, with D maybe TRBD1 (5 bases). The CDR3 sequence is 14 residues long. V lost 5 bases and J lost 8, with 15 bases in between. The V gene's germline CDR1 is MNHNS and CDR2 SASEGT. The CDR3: CASSTRSRGEKLFF. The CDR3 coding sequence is TGTGCCAGCAGTACCCGTTCCCGGGGGGAAAAACTGTTTTTT.

CDR3 in DNA: TGTGCCAGTACCCTACGCCCGGGACAGGGAGTGGGGAGCACTGAAGCTTTCTTT. Its translation: CASTLRPGQGVGSTEAFF. The chain has TRBV19 and TRBJ1-1; 9 bases match TRBD1. J gave up 4 bases and V 7 bases, and 19 bases lay outside the gene matches. The CDR3 consists of 18 residues. From germline, CDR1 is LNHDA and CDR2 SQIVND (reference sequence). The entire variable domain, with the rest obtained from reference TRBV19 and TRBJ1-1, is as follows: DGGITQSPKYLFRKEGQNVTLSCEQNLNHDAMYWYRQDPGQGLRLIYYSQIVNDFQKGDIAEGYSVSREKKESFPLTVTSAQKNPTAFYLCASTLRPGQGVGSTEAFFGQGTRLTVV.

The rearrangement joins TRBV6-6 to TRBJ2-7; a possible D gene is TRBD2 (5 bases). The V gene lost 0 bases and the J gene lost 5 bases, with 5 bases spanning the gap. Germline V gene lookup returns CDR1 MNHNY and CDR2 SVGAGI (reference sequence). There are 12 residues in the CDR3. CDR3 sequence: CASSYSGDEQYF. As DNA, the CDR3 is TGTGCCAGCAGTTACTCCGGGGACGAGCAGTACTTC.

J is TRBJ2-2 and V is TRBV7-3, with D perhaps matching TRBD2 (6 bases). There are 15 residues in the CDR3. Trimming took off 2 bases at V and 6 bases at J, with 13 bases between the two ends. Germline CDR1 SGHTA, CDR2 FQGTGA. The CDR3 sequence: CASSLGRGGSGELFF. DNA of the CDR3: TGTGCCAGCAGCTTAGGGCGGGGCGGATCCGGGGAGCTGTTTTTT.